The clone carrying this T cell receptor (beta chain) was observed at least ten times. The antigen is not known. The data were taken from a study of T cells in Graves' hyperthyroidism and ophthalmopathy. General study findings and limits: Most clonotypes that expanded in the thyroid above 0.001 also showed up in blood.

The ends lost 4 bases at V and 4 bases at J; junction bases unmatched: 4. Germline loops: CDR1 MNHEY, CDR2 SVGAGI. The CDR3 spans 14 residues. Ophthalmopathy in the patients scored at least 3 on Clinical Activity Score and at least 4 on NOSPECS grade, lasting under 3 months. Each 10 ml fresh peripheral blood draw supplied the PBMCs. TCR beta CDR3 regions were amplified from RNA transcripts. An initial round of RT-PCR targeting the TCR CDR3 relied on the HTBI primer set. A single record per CDR3 protein comes from TCRdb applying MiXCR to the multiplex PCR reads. This sample carries 360,000 or so distinct CDR3 sequences, 18% of them seen once, and the ten largest clones take around a sixth.

V is TRBV6-5 and J is TRBJ1-2; TRBD1 matches at 9 bases. This clonotype was sampled from a woman aged 40 to 49 with Graves' ophthalmopathy. The sequencing input was blood. CDR3: CASSSGTGIYGYTF. The CDR3 DNA reads TGTGCCAGCAGTTCCGGGACAGGGATCTATGGCTACACCTTC.